This paragraph reports one TCR beta chain. Clones were sequenced by immunoSEQ multiplex PCR, and TCRdb holds only the in-frame ones, with some missing. The sample records about 2.3 million clones, 85% to 95% being singletons. The sample originates from a study of shared clonotypes between healthy human individuals. The CDR3 contains 14 residues. Per germline, CDR1 SNHLY and CDR2 FYNNEI. V was shortened by 2 bases and J by 8 bases, with 12 bases between the two germline ends. Caucasian adults living in Nashville, Tennessee, provided all samples. The receptor was derived from a man between 18 and 29 years old in good health. Some clones in this sample may be carry-over from other donors' samples. What was sequenced was naive CD4+ T cells from PBMCs. Stated subset: CD45RA+ positively selected. The chain couples TRBV2 to TRBJ2-2; D perhaps matches TRBD2 (6 bases). Here the CDR3 reads CASSELTSSGELFF. The CDR3 coding sequence is TGTGCCAGCAGTGAATTGACTAGTTCTGGGGAGCTGTTTTTT.